A single sample gave rise to the 26 T cell receptor beta chains below, sequenced in a study of shared clonotypes between healthy human individuals. The table came from immunoSEQ multiplex PCR; TCRdb's copy has only in-frame clones and leaves some out. The sample includes some 2.1 million clones, roughly 96% of them seen just once. Sequenced: naive CD4+ T cells sorted from blood. Indicated subset: CD45RA+ positively selected. The receptors shown here come from a man between 18 and 29 years old in good health.

For the CDR3, the DNA is TGTGCCAGCAGCTGGAGGCTAGCGGGGGGCCCGAGCGAGCAGTACTTC. This translates into CASSWRLAGGPSEQYF. The chain employs TRBV7-2 and TRBJ2-7; 11 bases map to TRBD2. After removal of 4 bases from V and 6 bases from J, the junction contained 11 bases not matched to a gene. This CDR3 is built from 16 residues. CDR1 SGHTA and CDR2 FQGNSA come from the germline V gene. The variable domain in full, completed from reference TRBV7-2 and TRBJ2-7, reads GAGVSQSPSNKVTEKGKDVELRCDPISGHTALYWYRQSLGQGLEFLIYFQGNSAPDKSGLPSDRFSAERTGGSVSTLTIQRTQQEDSAVYLCASSWRLAGGPSEQYFGPGTRLTVT.

The chain couples TRBV4-3 to TRBJ2-1; D gene unclear. The CDR3 is 14 residues long. Germline V gene data show CDR1 as LGHNA and CDR2 as YSLEER. V dropped 0 bases and J dropped 10 bases, with 13 bases sitting between them. The CDR3 nucleotides read TGCGCCAGCAGCCAAGAGTTTGGAATCTTAGAGCAGTTCTTC. It codes for CASSQEFGILEQFF.

The V call is TRBV5-4, the J call TRBJ2-7, with 7 bases that match TRBD1. Germline V gene sequence: CDR1 SGHNT, CDR2 YYREEE (reference sequence). This CDR3 is 14 amino acids long. With 3 bases clipped from V and 6 bases from J, the junction kept 9 bases outside the gene matches. DNA for the CDR3: TGTGCCAGCAGCTCGGGACAGCAAACCGGCGAGCAGTACTTC. This sequence encodes CASSSGQQTGEQYF.

The genes are TRBV30 and TRBJ2-5; D remains ambiguous. This CDR3 has 13 residues. V lost 1 base, J lost 5 bases, and 11 bases lay in between. CDR1 is GTSNPN, CDR2 SVGIG, per germline (reference sequence). The CDR3 region has the DNA TGTGCCTGGAGTGGACGTACCTTGGAGACCCAGTACTTC. Protein sequence: CAWSGRTLETQYF.

The chain carries TRBV7-9 and TRBJ2-1; 12 nucleotides line up with TRBD2. J was trimmed by 9 bases and V by 7 bases; bases with no gene match: 10. The germline CDR1 and CDR2 sequences are SEHNR and FQNEAQ (reference sequence). This CDR3 has 15 amino acids. The chain's CDR3 is CASTLGLAGSGEQFF. The CDR3 bases are TGTGCCAGCACCCTCGGACTAGCGGGATCGGGTGAGCAGTTCTTC.

The V call is TRBV2, the J call TRBJ2-5; weak D call: TRBD2 (5 bases). The V end was cut by 3 bases, the J end by 5 bases, with 22 bases between. Germline CDR1 and CDR2: SNHLY and FYNNEI. This CDR3 is 17 amino acids long. The CDR3 loop is CASSEGQALAWRETQYF. CDR3 nucleotide sequence: TGTGCCAGCAGTGAGGGCCAGGCGCTAGCCTGGCGGGAGACCCAGTACTTC. Full variable domain (missing parts from reference TRBV2 and TRBJ2-5): EPEVTQTPSHQVTQMGQEVILRCVPISNHLYFYWYRQILGQKVEFLVSFYNNEISEKSEIFDDQFSVERPDGSNFTLKIRSTKLEDSAMYFCASSEGQALAWRETQYFGPGTRLLVL.

In nucleotides, the CDR3 is TGTGCCAGCAGTTTAGTTGGACAGTTTAATTCACCCCTCCACTTT. Translating gives CASSLVGQFNSPLHF. This chain uses TRBV28 with TRBJ1-6; D possibly corresponds to TRBD1 (6 bases). Trimming took off 2 bases at V and 6 bases at J, with 11 bases between the two ends. CDR1 is MDHEN and CDR2 is SYDVKM in the germline V gene. The CDR3 totals 15 residues.

In the case of this clone: This specimen includes other DNA sequences encoding the same CDR3. This chain links TRBV11-2 with TRBJ1-5; D is undetermined. The germline CDR1 and CDR2 sequences are SGHAT and FQNNGV. V was shortened by 1 base and J by 0 bases, with 7 bases between the two germline ends. The CDR3 runs to 15 residues. CDR3 bases: TGTGCCAGCAGCTTAGGCCAGAATAGCAATCAGCCCCAGCATTTT. This sequence encodes CASSLGQNSNQPQHF.

Worth noting for this clone: This sample also contains other DNA sequences that code for the same CDR3. The gene calls are TRBV29-1 and TRBJ1-1, with a tentative D call TRBD1 (5 bases). The V gene's germline CDR1 is SQVTM and CDR2 ANQGSEA. V was pared by 4 bases and J by 5 bases, with 14 bases between. This CDR3 comprises 13 residues. CDR3 DNA: TGCAGCGTTGTCGGGCAGGGAGGGACTGAAGCTTTCTTT. This sequence encodes CSVVGQGGTEAFF.

This clone was found once. The gene calls are TRBV2 and TRBJ1-1; a weak D match, TRBD1 (6 bases). Trimming stripped 8 bases from V and 0 bases from J, with 10 bases between. Germline values: CDR1 SNHLY, CDR2 FYNNEI. The CDR3 length is 13 residues. CDR3 sequence reads: CASPGTLNTEAFF. CDR3 DNA: TGTGCCAGCCCAGGGACATTGAACACTGAAGCTTTCTTT.

This clone appeared a single time. V gene TRBV11-2 combines with J gene TRBJ2-5; D gene ambiguous. Per the germline V gene, CDR1 is SGHAT and CDR2 is FQNNGV. Trimming cost V 2 bases and J 0 bases, with 4 bases left between them. The CDR3 is 13 residues long. In DNA form, the CDR3 reads TGTGCCAGCAGCTTACAACACCAAGAGACCCAGTACTTC. It encodes CASSLQHQETQYF.

V and J are TRBV5-1 and TRBJ1-2; D is unclear. The CDR3 runs 15 residues. CDR1 is SGHRS and CDR2 is YFSETQ in the germline V gene. Trimming removed 0 bases at V and 8 bases at J, with 17 bases between. CDR3 in amino acids: CASSLDRAGVLGYTF. CDR3 nucleotides: TGCGCCAGCAGCTTGGATCGCGCAGGAGTTTTGGGCTACACCTTC.

V is TRBV6-1 and J is TRBJ1-2, with D perhaps TRBD1 (5 bases). The CDR3 length is 13 residues. Per germline, CDR1 MNHNS and CDR2 SASEGT. Trimming cost V 5 bases and J 14 bases, with 21 bases left between them. CDR3 in amino acids: CASSLIRDSVGTF. The CDR3 DNA follows: TGTGCCAGCAGTCTAATCCGGGACTCAGTCGGGACCTTC.

The chain joins TRBV11-2 to TRBJ2-3, with TRBD2 as a possible D gene (5 bases). The germline CDR1 and CDR2 sequences are SGHAT and FQNNGV. V lost 1 base and J lost 5, with 16 bases in between. The CDR3 extends over 16 amino acids. In DNA, the CDR3 is TGTGCCAGCAGCTTAGTTCTATCGTCAGGAGGAGATACGCAGTATTTT. It encodes CASSLVLSSGGDTQYF.

The rearrangement uses TRBV7-2 and TRBJ1-1, with D unresolved. The V end lost 3 bases, the J end lost 5 bases, and 13 bases lay between the germline ends. The CDR3 is 14 amino acids. The germline CDR1 and CDR2 sequences are SGHTA and FQGNSA. The CDR3 DNA sequence: TGTGCCAGCAGCTTCAGGCCCGGACGGACTGAAGCTTTCTTT. This encodes CASSFRPGRTEAFF.

V and J are TRBV29-1 and TRBJ1-1, with 10 bases aligning to TRBD1. After removal of 5 bases from V and 4 bases from J, the junction contained 4 bases not matched to a gene. The CDR3 is 13 amino acids. Germline V gene data show CDR1 as SQVTM and CDR2 as ANQGSEA. The CDR3 loop is CSVSRTGGTEAFF. Here the CDR3 DNA reads TGCAGCGTTTCGAGGACAGGGGGCACTGAAGCTTTCTTT.

Turning to this clone: Other DNA sequences within the sample encode an identical CDR3. The chain combines TRBV6-5 with TRBJ1-2; 10 positions agree with TRBD1. Germline trimming cut 6 bases from V and 4 bases from J; bases unmatched to any gene: 5. CDR3 length equals 14 residues. Per the germline V gene, CDR1 is MNHEY and CDR2 is SVGAGI. In DNA, the CDR3 is TGTGCCAGCAGCCGGGGACAGGGGACCTATGGCTACACCTTC. Translation gives CASSRGQGTYGYTF.

The rearrangement links TRBV4-1 to TRBJ2-3; D may be TRBD2 (6 bases). Germline CDR1 MGHRA, CDR2 YSYEKL. The CDR3 is 19 residues long. Trimming left V 1 base short and J 11 bases short, with 31 bases between. The CDR3 nucleotides read TGCGCCAGCAGCCAAGCGCCCCCTGGGTGGGAGGCCGAGGTTAAGGAGCAGTATTTT. Protein sequence: CASSQAPPGWEAEVKEQYF.

This sequence joins TRBV9 and TRBJ1-2; 7 nucleotides line up with TRBD1. The V segment lost 2 bases and the J segment 1 base; nucleotides outside the gene matches: 2. Germline V gene sequence: CDR1 SGDLS, CDR2 YYNGEE. This CDR3 spans 14 amino acids. In nucleotides, the CDR3 is TGTGCCAGCAGCGTGACAGGGAATAACTATGGCTACACCTTC. As protein: CASSVTGNNYGYTF.

V gene TRBV5-4 combines with J gene TRBJ1-6; D unclear. CDR3 length: 16 amino acids. CDR1 and CDR2 (germline): SGHNT, YYREEE (reference sequence). Deletions cut 2 bases from V and 3 bases from J, with 12 bases between. The chain's CDR3 is CASSFGSDNYNSPLHF. The CDR3 nucleotides read TGTGCCAGCAGCTTCGGGTCTGACAACTATAATTCACCCCTCCACTTT.

This chain uses TRBV7-9 with TRBJ1-3; the D gene is possibly TRBD1 (5 bases). Looked up from germline, CDR1 is SEHNR and CDR2 is FQNEAQ (reference sequence). This CDR3 is 15 amino acids long. Trimming shortened V by 1 base and J by 0 bases, and 7 bases separated the two germline ends. CDR3 protein: CASSLGDFSGNTIYF. DNA of the CDR3: TGTGCCAGCAGCTTAGGGGACTTCTCTGGAAACACCATATATTTT.

V gene TRBV9 combines with J gene TRBJ2-1, with D perhaps TRBD2 (6 bases). The CDR3 extends over 14 amino acids. V lost 1 base and J 7 bases, leaving 12 bases between the germline ends. In germline, CDR1 is SGDLS, CDR2 YYNGEE. The CDR3 DNA follows: TGTGCCAGCAGCGTAAGAGCTAGCGAGAATGAGCAGTTCTTC. Residues: CASSVRASENEQFF.

This sequence joins TRBV4-3 and TRBJ2-5, with a tentative D call TRBD2 (7 bases). The germline V gene has CDR1 LGHNA and CDR2 YSLEER. The V end was cut by 4 bases, the J end by 5 bases, with 17 bases between. CDR3 length equals 15 residues. CDR3 region: CASSRVWGGQETQYF. CDR3 in DNA: TGCGCCAGCAGCCGCGTTTGGGGGGGGCAGGAGACCCAGTACTTC.

A remark on this clone: The sample holds other DNA sequences that translate to the same CDR3. This chain joins TRBV7-3 and TRBJ2-7, with TRBD1 matching over 10 bases. Germline V gene data show CDR1 as SGHTA and CDR2 as FQGTGA. The CDR3 has 15 residues. V shed 4 bases, J shed 1 base, and the junction held 4 bases outside the gene matches. The CDR3 DNA is TGTGCCAGCAGCTCTTGGGACAGGGGATCCTACGAGCAGTACTTC. It specifies CASSSWDRGSYEQYF.

V and J are TRBV27 and TRBJ1-2; D may be TRBD1 (5 bases). Deletions cut 7 bases from V and 5 bases from J, with 20 bases between. The germline gives CDR1 MNHEY, CDR2 SMNVEV (reference sequence). This CDR3 has 15 residues. The CDR3 loop is CASTLKGGAEYGYTF. In nucleotides, the CDR3 is TGTGCCAGCACCCTCAAGGGAGGGGCTGAGTATGGCTACACCTTC.

As concerns this clone: Additional DNA sequences in this sample encode the identical CDR3. The rearrangement joins TRBV6-1 to TRBJ1-3; the D is unclear. Germline CDR1 reads MNHNS; CDR2 reads SASEGT. The CDR3 is 14 amino acids. V was cut by 1 base and J by 3 bases, with 7 bases left in between. CDR3 sequence: CASSEGTLGNTIYF. The CDR3, as DNA: TGTGCCAGCAGTGAAGGAACACTTGGAAACACCATATATTTT.